This T cell receptor (beta chain) emerged from a study of blood T cell repertoires in COVID-19. CDR1 and CDR2 from the germline V gene are LGHNA and YSLEER. The CDR3 runs to 15 residues. The germline V and J ends were trimmed by 0 bases and 8 bases, with 13 bases remaining between them. Libraries were prepared by immunoSEQ multiplex PCR; TCRdb keeps only in-frame clonotypes and omits some of them. Of roughly 83,000 clones in the sample, 86% were seen once. Sequencing used peripheral blood. The source is a man in his fifties with active COVID-19. The chain has TRBV4-3 and TRBJ1-4; no firm D call. The CDR3 reads CASSQEPQASEKLFF. DNA of the CDR3: TGCGCCAGCAGCCAAGAGCCCCAAGCGAGCGAAAAACTGTTTTTT.